Below, 26 T cell receptor beta chains from the same sample are listed, as sequenced in a study of T-cell memory formation after mild COVID-19. Using its own MiXCR run on the 5' RACE reads, TCRdb lists one record per CDR3 protein. The data contain about 430,000 distinct CDR3 sequences, 24% of them singletons. Sequencing used PBMCs or a T cell subset sorted from them (not recorded which). These receptors were collected from an adult woman who had mild COVID-19 (a few samples of this study predate the infection). Cell type and time point are not known.

This sequence joins TRBV20-1 and TRBJ1-1, with D possibly matching TRBD1 (5 bases). In germline, CDR1 is DFQATT, CDR2 SNEGSKA (reference sequence). The CDR3 length is 10 residues. DNA for the CDR3: TGCCGGGGCCAGAACACTGAAGCTTTCTTT. Residues: CRGQNTEAFF.

This clonotype occurred a few times. The chain uses TRBV5-1 and TRBJ1-2, with unresolved D. The CDR3 consists of 14 residues. Trimming stripped 0 bases from V and 3 bases from J, with 9 bases between. Germline CDR1 reads SGHRS; CDR2 reads YFSETQ. The CDR3 DNA sequence: TGCGCCAGCAGCTTGGCCAGTATCTACTATGGCTACACCTTC. It codes for CASSLASIYYGYTF.

The J gene is TRBJ1-1, the V gene TRBV28, with D unresolved. Trimming removed 1 base at V and 5 bases at J, with 17 bases between. The germline CDR1 and CDR2 sequences are MDHEN and SYDVKM. The CDR3 runs to 16 residues. CDR3 residues: CASSLLAPPSGTEAFF. As DNA, the CDR3 is TGTGCCAGCAGTTTATTGGCCCCTCCGTCTGGGACTGAAGCTTTCTTT.

The CDR3 coding sequence is TGTGCCAGCTCCCCGACTGGGAGTGGCTATACGCAGTATTTT. Translating it yields CASSPTGSGYTQYF. The chain joins TRBV18 to TRBJ2-3; D is possibly TRBD2 (5 bases). Trimming took 6 bases from V and 7 from J, leaving 17 bases between them. The CDR3 covers 14 residues. Per germline, CDR1 KGHSH and CDR2 LQKENI.

Only a few counts were recorded for this clonotype. V and J are TRBV4-1 and TRBJ2-2; 10 bases agree with TRBD1. J was trimmed by 4 bases and V by 3 bases; bases with no gene match: 5. Germline CDR1 and CDR2: MGHRA and YSYEKL. The CDR3 runs 16 residues. The CDR3 is CASSQPRTGGTGELFF. CDR3 nucleotide sequence: TGCGCCAGCAGCCAGCCGCGGACAGGGGGCACCGGGGAGCTGTTTTTT.

This clonotype was detected many times. The chain combines TRBV12-3 or TRBV12-4 with TRBJ1-2; no reliable D call. Between the trimmed V and J ends, which lost 6 bases and 8 bases, there was a span of 16 bases. This CDR3 has 13 residues. Here the CDR3 reads CASSHGLLSGYTF. The CDR3 region has the DNA TGTGCCAGCAGCCACGGACTGTTAAGCGGCTACACCTTC.

This clonotype was recorded a few times. The CDR3 spells CASSPGTSGRFNEQFF. The CDR3, as DNA: TGCGCCAGCAGCCCAGGGACTAGCGGGAGGTTCAATGAGCAGTTCTTC. This chain uses TRBV4-3 with TRBJ2-1; 15 bases fit TRBD2. V lost 4 bases to trimming and J lost 6 bases; unmatched junction nucleotides: 4. There are 16 residues in the CDR3. Germline V lookup: CDR1 LGHNA, CDR2 YSLEER.

The rearrangement uses TRBV28 and TRBJ1-1, with a weak D call TRBD1 (5 bases). The CDR3 is 10 amino acids. Germline V lookup: CDR1 MDHEN, CDR2 SYDVKM. The V and J ends lost 2 bases and 12 bases respectively, with 7 bases between them. In DNA, the CDR3 is TGTGCCAGCAGTTTAGCAGGGACTTTCTTT. Translation: CASSLAGTFF.

The rearrangement joins TRBV27 to TRBJ2-6; maybe TRBD2 (5 bases). CDR3 size: 20 residues. Germline V gene data show CDR1 as MNHEY and CDR2 as SMNVEV (reference sequence). Deletions cut 4 bases from V and 0 bases from J, with 22 bases between. As DNA, the CDR3 is TGTGCCAGCAGTTCTTACTCCCCCGGGATAGGCAGCTCTGGGGCCAACGTCCTGACTTTC. Its translation is CASSSYSPGIGSSGANVLTF.

This clonotype was detected a few times. The chain carries TRBV30 and TRBJ1-3; D not resolved. Germline assignment: CDR1 GTSNPN and CDR2 SVGIG (reference sequence). The CDR3 loop spans 14 amino acids. V shed 0 bases and J shed 0 bases, with 6 bases lying between them. Written as DNA, the CDR3 is TGTGCCTGGAGTGTCGGCTTCTCTGGAAACACCATATATTTT. Translation: CAWSVGFSGNTIYF.

This clonotype was counted between two and nine times. This sequence joins TRBV11-2 and TRBJ2-3, with D perhaps matching TRBD1 (5 bases). V lost 2 bases and J lost 2, with 11 bases in between. The CDR3 sequence is 15 residues long. Germline V gene lookup returns CDR1 SGHAT and CDR2 FQNNGV. This chain's CDR3 is CASSLTGSVTDTQYF. DNA of the CDR3: TGTGCCAGCAGCTTAACAGGAAGCGTCACAGATACGCAGTATTTT. The variable domain in full, with the rest retrieved from reference TRBV11-2 and TRBJ2-3, is EAGVAQSPRYKIIEKRQSVAFWCNPISGHATLYWYQQILGQGPKLLIQFQNNGVVDDSQLPKDRFSAERLKGVDSTLKIQPAKLEDSAVYLCASSLTGSVTDTQYFGPGTRLTVL.

The chain is built from TRBV18 and TRBJ2-7; D remains ambiguous. V was pared by 4 bases and J by 1 base, with 11 bases between. The CDR3 sequence is 14 residues long. Germline CDR1 KGHSH, CDR2 LQKENI. The CDR3 loop is CASSQSTTSYEQYF. In nucleotides, the CDR3 is TGTGCCAGCTCACAATCTACAACGTCCTACGAGCAGTACTTC.

V is TRBV19 and J is TRBJ1-2; TRBD1 agrees at 7 bases. The V and J ends lost 3 bases and 8 bases, in that order; junction bases with no gene match: 12. Germline V gene data show CDR1 as LNHDA and CDR2 as SQIVND (reference sequence). This CDR3 has 15 residues. Here the CDR3 reads CASSILGGGATGYTF. CDR3 DNA: TGTGCCAGTAGTATCCTTGGAGGGGGCGCGACCGGCTACACCTTC.

This clonotype has only a few counts. This chain joins TRBV7-9 and TRBJ1-5, with 9 bases fitting TRBD1. The germline V gene has CDR1 SEHNR and CDR2 FQNEAQ (reference sequence). The J segment lost 5 bases and the V segment lost 5 bases, leaving 7 bases of the junction unmatched. The CDR3 length is 15 residues. The CDR3 sequence: CASSPGTGIDQPQHF. DNA of the CDR3: TGTGCCAGCAGCCCCGGGACAGGGATCGATCAGCCCCAGCATTTT.

This clonotype was picked up many times. V and J are TRBV4-1 and TRBJ1-2; tentative D call: TRBD1 (6 bases). Trimming took off 4 bases at V and 7 bases at J, with 22 bases between the two ends. The germline V gene encodes CDR1 MGHRA and CDR2 YSYEKL. This CDR3 contains 16 residues. The CDR3 reads CASSRDEGQGRVGYTF. For the CDR3, the DNA is TGCGCCAGCAGCCGAGATGAGGGGCAGGGGCGTGTTGGCTACACCTTC.

This sequence joins TRBV5-5 and TRBJ2-3, with 8 bases aligning to TRBD1. The germline V gene has CDR1 SGHKS and CDR2 YYEKEE (reference sequence). This CDR3 is 14 amino acids long. V lost 5 bases to trimming and J lost 0 bases; unmatched junction nucleotides: 2. The CDR3: CASRRTGSTDTQYF. The CDR3, as DNA: TGTGCCAGCAGACGGACAGGGAGCACAGATACGCAGTATTTT.

The chain is built from TRBV5-4 and TRBJ2-4, with 7 bases identical to TRBD1. The CDR3 has 15 amino acids. Germline V gene data show CDR1 as SGHNT and CDR2 as YYREEE (reference sequence). J lost 9 bases, V lost 3 bases, and 12 bases had no gene match. The DNA for the CDR3 is TGTGCCAGCAGCTCGCACAGGGGCCCGGGAAGCATTCAGTACTTC. Translating it yields CASSSHRGPGSIQYF.

The chain combines TRBV11-2 with TRBJ1-2; D is possibly TRBD1 (5 bases). The CDR3 has 14 residues. The V end lost 7 bases, the J end lost 8 bases, and 20 bases lay between the germline ends. The germline V gene has CDR1 SGHAT and CDR2 FQNNGV. In DNA, the CDR3 is TGTGCCAGCACTTTTGCCGGGGGAGGCCGGGGCTACACCTTC. It specifies CASTFAGGGRGYTF.

The chain employs TRBV5-4 and TRBJ2-5; TRBD2 aligns across 9 bases. CDR1 is SGHNT and CDR2 is YYREEE in the germline V gene (reference sequence). This CDR3 region has 15 residues. J lost 3 bases, V lost 4 bases, and 7 bases had no gene match. CDR3 DNA sequence: TGTGCCAGCAGCCGGACTAGCGATCCGAAAGAGACCCAGTACTTC. This codes for CASSRTSDPKETQYF.

This chain uses TRBV20-1 with TRBJ2-7, with D unclear. The V and J ends lost 5 bases and 2 bases respectively, with 16 bases between them. This CDR3 region has 14 residues. Looked up from germline, CDR1 is DFQATT and CDR2 is SNEGSKA (reference sequence). This CDR3 is CSAWSPQIAYEQYF. CDR3 DNA: TGCAGTGCTTGGAGCCCCCAAATAGCCTACGAGCAGTACTTC.

The chain combines TRBV6-2 or TRBV6-3 with TRBJ2-1; D gene uncertain. The CDR3 loop spans 15 amino acids. Germline V gene lookup returns CDR1 MNHEY and CDR2 SVGEGT. The V end lost 2 bases, the J end lost 0 bases, and 8 bases lay between the germline ends. DNA for the CDR3: TGTGCCAGCAGTTACCCCAGGAGCTCCTACAATGAGCAGTTCTTC. Its protein is CASSYPRSSYNEQFF.

There are a few counts of this clonotype. The chain carries TRBV7-9 and TRBJ1-2; possibly TRBD1 for D (6 bases). Germline CDR1 and CDR2: SEHNR and FQNEAQ (reference sequence). V lost 5 bases, J lost 8 bases, and 18 bases lay in between. The CDR3 consists of 14 residues. CDR3 protein: CASSVLGGHEGYTF. The CDR3 DNA reads as TGTGCCAGCAGCGTGCTCGGGGGGCATGAGGGCTACACCTTC.

The rearrangement uses TRBV19 and TRBJ2-1; 7 bases align to TRBD2. There are 14 residues in the CDR3. Germline trimming cut 6 bases from V and 5 bases from J; bases unmatched to any gene: 7. Germline V gives CDR1 LNHDA, CDR2 SQIVND (reference sequence). CDR3: CASSATSPDNEQFF. The CDR3 DNA follows: TGTGCCAGTAGCGCGACTAGCCCTGACAATGAGCAGTTCTTC.

The V and J genes are TRBV7-8 and TRBJ2-3, with 9 bases fitting TRBD2. The CDR3 sequence is 19 residues long. V gave up 1 base and J gave up 0 bases; unmatched junction bases: 11. Germline lookup yields CDR1 SGHVS and CDR2 FQNEAQ. The CDR3 bases are TGTGCCAGCAGCTTAGAATGGGGCATAGCGGGAGAAAGCACAGATACGCAGTATTTT. Amino acid sequence: CASSLEWGIAGESTDTQYF.

The chain carries TRBV3-1 and TRBJ2-3; D remains unclear. The V end was cut by 0 bases, the J end by 4 bases, with 17 bases between. This CDR3 spans 17 amino acids. CDR1 is LGHDT and CDR2 is YNNKEL in the germline V gene (reference sequence). The CDR3 nucleotides read TGTGCCAGCAGCCAAGACGTACGGACCAACGGTCCAGATACGCAGTATTTT. It is translated as CASSQDVRTNGPDTQYF.

The chain carries TRBV24-1 and TRBJ1-1; D unresolved. CDR1 is KGHDR and CDR2 is SFDVKD in the germline V gene. The V gene lost 4 bases and the J gene lost 9 bases, with 8 bases spanning the gap. The CDR3 has 11 amino acids. The CDR3 loop reads CATSERDQAFF. CDR3 nucleotide sequence: TGTGCCACCAGTGAGAGAGACCAAGCTTTCTTT.